This T cell receptor beta chain was identified during a study of PD-1 blockade in classical Hodgkin lymphoma. V was clipped by 0 bases and J by 4 bases, with 10 bases between them. The CDR3 is 14 residues long. Per the germline V gene, CDR1 is SGDLS and CDR2 is YYNGEE. The data were produced by immunoSEQ multiplex PCR, yet TCRdb's version contains in-frame clones alone and is incomplete. The sample shows about 100,000 clones, roughly 91% of them seen only once. About this clone: Its matching antigen is unknown.

Each patient experienced a relapse that followed autologous stem cell transplantation, and brentuximab vedotin exposure varied. Study outcomes and limitations: There was a significant rise in CD4+ TCR diversity by C4D1, with no such rise for CD8+. Compared with healthy donors, newly diagnosed patients reportedly showed lower baseline TCR diversity. Baseline diversity was lower in partial responders and progressors than complete responders.

This sample comprised peripheral blood mononuclear cells (PBMCs), obtained before the second cycle of nivolumab. The chain carries TRBV9 and TRBJ1-1; D not certain. The clonotype originates from a human donor with classical Hodgkin lymphoma. In DNA form, the CDR3 reads TGTGCCAGCAGCGTAGTCCCTGGGGTCACTGAAGCTTTCTTT. Amino acids: CASSVVPGVTEAFF. Full variable domain (rest looked up from reference TRBV9 and TRBJ1-1): DSGVTQTPKHLITATGQRVTLRCSPRSGDLSVYWYQQSLDQGLQFLIQYYNGEERAKGNILERFSAQQFPDLHSELNLSSLELGDSALYFCASSVVPGVTEAFFGQGTRLTVV.